The clone carrying this T cell receptor beta chain was detected many times. The CDR3 consists of 12 residues. In germline, CDR1 is SGHKS, CDR2 YYEKEE (reference sequence). Trimming took 4 bases from V and 4 from J, leaving 7 bases between them. The data were obtained in a study of read filtering for tumor transcriptome and immune sequencing. This library used approximately 0.4 ug RNA and molecular barcoded adaptors spanning alpha/delta and beta/gamma chains. One entry per CDR3 protein, called by TCRdb with MiXCR from the reads. This table holds over 35,000 distinct CDR3 sequences, around 15% found once.

The source of this sequence is a donor at least 40 years old with multiple myeloma. The chain is built from TRBV5-5 and TRBJ2-3; D ambiguous. Sequenced: a population of CD138-negative cells sorted from bone marrow. The CDR3 DNA sequence: TGTGCCAGCAGCACAAACCCAGATACGCAGTATTTT. This codes for CASSTNPDTQYF.